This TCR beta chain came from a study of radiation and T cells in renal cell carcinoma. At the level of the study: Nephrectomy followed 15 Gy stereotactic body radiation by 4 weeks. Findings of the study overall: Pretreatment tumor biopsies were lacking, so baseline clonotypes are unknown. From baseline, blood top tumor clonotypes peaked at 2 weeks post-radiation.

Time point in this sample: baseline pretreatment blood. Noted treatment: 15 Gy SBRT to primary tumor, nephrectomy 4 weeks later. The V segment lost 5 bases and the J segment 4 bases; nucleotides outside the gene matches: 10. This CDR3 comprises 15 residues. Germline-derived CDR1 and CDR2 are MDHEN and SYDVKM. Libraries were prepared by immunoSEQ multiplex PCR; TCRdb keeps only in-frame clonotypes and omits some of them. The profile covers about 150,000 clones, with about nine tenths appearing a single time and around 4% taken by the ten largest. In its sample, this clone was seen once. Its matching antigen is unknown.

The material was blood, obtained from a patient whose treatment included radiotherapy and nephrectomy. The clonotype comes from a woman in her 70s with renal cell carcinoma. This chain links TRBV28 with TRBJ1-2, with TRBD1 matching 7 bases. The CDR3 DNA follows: TGTGCCAGCAGTACCGGACAGGTTTTATTCTATGGCTACACCTTC. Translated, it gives CASSTGQVLFYGYTF.